Presented here are 18 T cell receptor beta chains from one specimen sequenced in a study of response to subunit inactivated influenza vaccine. TCRdb re-derived calls from the RT-PCR reads in MiXCR, one entry per CDR3 protein. The sample yields about half a million distinct CDR3 sequences, less than 10% seen once. This specimen was PBMCs from blood, taken less than 30 months after vaccination. The receptors come from a man aged 50-75 years who received an inactivated influenza vaccine.

Many counts were recorded for this clonotype. The chain combines TRBV18 with TRBJ2-7; no clear D gene. The V gene lost 8 bases and the J gene lost 5 bases, with 10 bases spanning the gap. The CDR3 has 11 amino acids. The germline CDR1 and CDR2 sequences are KGHSH and LQKENI. CDR3 in DNA: TGTGCCAGCAGCCGGGCCGACGAGCAGTACTTC. Its protein product is CASSRADEQYF.

CDR3 region: CASSQETSYEQYF. The CDR3 bases are TGCGCCAGCAGCCAAGAGACTTCCTACGAGCAGTACTTC. The chain is built from TRBV4-1 and TRBJ2-7; D not resolved. V gave up 0 bases and J gave up 1 base, with 4 bases separating them. The CDR3 has 13 residues. The V gene's germline CDR1 is MGHRA and CDR2 YSYEKL.

The chain uses TRBV20-1 and TRBJ1-5; D might be TRBD1 (5 bases). The germline V and J ends were trimmed by 2 bases and 3 bases, with 20 bases remaining between them. This CDR3 has 17 amino acids. Germline values: CDR1 DFQATT, CDR2 SNEGSKA (reference sequence). This chain's CDR3 is CSARNLSPGRHNQPQHF. The CDR3 nucleotides read TGCAGTGCTAGAAACCTCTCCCCGGGGCGGCACAATCAGCCCCAGCATTTT.

As for this clonotype: One end of the junction is discordant with germline, which a read error may explain. This chain joins TRBV12-3 or TRBV12-4 and TRBJ1-1, with 9 bases identical to TRBD1. The CDR3 is 16 residues long. The CDR3 region is CASSRGTGIKNTKAFF. As DNA, the CDR3 is TGTGCCAGCAGTCGTGGGACAGGGATAAAGAACACTAAAGCTTTCTTT.

A few counts support this clonotype. This chain joins TRBV12-3 or TRBV12-4 and TRBJ2-2; D may correspond to TRBD1 or TRBD2 (5 bases each). V was pared by 5 bases and J by 4 bases, with 14 bases between. CDR3 size: 15 residues. The CDR3 reads CASSPGLGTTGELFF. The CDR3 DNA reads as TGTGCCAGCAGTCCGGGGTTGGGGACCACCGGGGAGCTGTTTTTT.

There are many counts of this clonotype. The V and J genes are TRBV7-2 and TRBJ1-1; TRBD1 agrees at 7 bases. CDR3 length: 13 amino acids. The V gene's germline CDR1 is SGHTA and CDR2 FQGNSA. The ends lost 4 bases at V and 6 bases at J; junction bases unmatched: 5. The CDR3 loop reads CASSSTGFAEAFF. DNA of the CDR3: TGTGCCAGCAGCTCGACAGGGTTTGCTGAAGCTTTCTTT.

This clonotype has only a few counts. The gene calls are TRBV20-1 and TRBJ1-1; D uncertain. The germline V gene encodes CDR1 DFQATT and CDR2 SNEGSKA (reference sequence). The V gene lost 5 bases and the J gene lost 1 base, with 11 bases spanning the gap. The CDR3 covers 13 residues. CDR3 bases: TGCAGTGCTGCGGGCACGAGGAACACTGAAGCTTTCTTT. Protein: CSAAGTRNTEAFF.

This clonotype was found a few times. The CDR3 DNA reads as TGCAGTGCGAAACGGGACATTTCCTACGAGCAGTACTTC. This gives the protein CSAKRDISYEQYF. The genes are TRBV20-1 and TRBJ2-7, with TRBD1 as a possible D gene (6 bases). In germline, CDR1 is DFQATT, CDR2 SNEGSKA (reference sequence). The CDR3 length is 13 residues. The germline V and J ends were trimmed by 6 bases and 1 base, with 13 bases remaining between them.

This clonotype was detected ten times or more. V gene TRBV28 combines with J gene TRBJ1-1; TRBD1 is a possible D gene (6 bases). V lost 7 bases, J lost 4 bases, and 19 bases lay in between. The germline V gene encodes CDR1 MDHEN and CDR2 SYDVKM. The CDR3 loop spans 15 amino acids. The CDR3 nucleotides read TGTGCCAGCACCCCAGGGGACCGGAGGAGCACTGAAGCTTTCTTT. Translation gives CASTPGDRRSTEAFF.

In this sample, this clonotype turned up a few times. The genes are TRBV3-1 and TRBJ2-5, with a tentative D call TRBD2 (5 bases). Germline loops: CDR1 LGHDT, CDR2 YNNKEL (reference sequence). The CDR3 is made up of 12 amino acids. V was trimmed by 2 bases and J by 5 bases, leaving 6 bases between them. The CDR3, as DNA: TGTGCCAGCAGCCAATTAGCGGAGACCCAGTACTTC. It is translated as CASSQLAETQYF.

The chain's CDR3 is CASSLQAQKETQYF. The CDR3 bases are TGCGCCAGCAGCTTGCAAGCACAAAAAGAGACCCAGTACTTC. The chain has TRBV5-1 and TRBJ2-5, with D uncertain. CDR1 SGHRS and CDR2 YFSETQ come from the germline V gene. V was trimmed by 1 base and J by 3 bases, leaving 10 bases between them. The CDR3 sequence is 14 residues long.

The chain employs TRBV29-1 and TRBJ2-2; 9 bases fit TRBD2. Germline CDR1 SQVTM, CDR2 ANQGSEA. The ends lost 6 bases at V and 0 bases at J; junction bases unmatched: 2. The CDR3 sequence is 14 residues long. The CDR3 DNA is TGCAGCGTCCGGACTAGCGCGAACACCGGGGAGCTGTTTTTT. This gives the protein CSVRTSANTGELFF.

This clonotype was recorded many times. This sequence joins TRBV5-5 and TRBJ2-1; D is possibly TRBD1 (5 bases). The V end was cut by 5 bases, the J end by 1 base, with 13 bases between. This CDR3 contains 15 residues. CDR1 is SGHKS and CDR2 is YYEKEE in the germline V gene (reference sequence). The CDR3 reads CASSSGPQSYNEQFF. The CDR3 nucleotides are TGTGCCAGCAGTTCAGGGCCGCAATCCTACAATGAGCAGTTCTTC. Complete variable domain (other parts from reference TRBV5-5 and TRBJ2-1): DAGVTQSPTHLIKTRGQQVTLRCSPISGHKSVSWYQQVLGQGPQFIFQYYEKEERGRGNFPDRFSARQFPNYSSELNVNALLLGDSALYLCASSSGPQSYNEQFFGPGTRLTVL.

The chain combines TRBV12-3 or TRBV12-4 with TRBJ1-1; 9 bases align to TRBD1. CDR3 length: 14 amino acids. Trimming cost V 6 bases and J 8 bases; bases outside gene matches: 10. CDR3 DNA: TGTGCCAGCAGACGGGACAGGGTCCTAGGGGAAGCTTTCTTT. Protein sequence: CASRRDRVLGEAFF.

Of note for this clonotype: Germline is not matched at one junction end, which may reflect a read error. The chain uses TRBV20-1 and TRBJ2-3, with 7 bases identical to TRBD2. The CDR3 sequence is 16 residues long. Per the germline V gene, CDR1 is DFQATT and CDR2 is SNEGSKA (reference sequence). CDR3 coding DNA: TGCTGTGCTAGAATGTCTAGCGGTGCTAGCACAGATACGCAGTATTTT. Its translation: CCARMSSGASTDTQYF.

The chain links TRBV28 to TRBJ1-1; no clear D gene. Trimming shortened V by 2 bases and J by 5 bases, and 9 bases separated the two germline ends. CDR1 and CDR2 (germline): MDHEN, SYDVKM. CDR3 size: 13 residues. CDR3 loop: CASSLAVLTEAFF. For the CDR3, the DNA is TGTGCCAGCAGTTTAGCCGTCTTGACTGAAGCTTTCTTT.

The rearrangement links TRBV10-3 to TRBJ2-1; no reliable D call. The germline V and J ends were trimmed by 10 bases and 5 bases, with 9 bases remaining between them. CDR1 ENHRY and CDR2 SYGVKD come from the germline V gene. The CDR3 has 11 residues. CDR3: CANSNDNEQFF. The CDR3 bases are TGTGCCAACTCTAACGACAATGAGCAGTTCTTC.

This clonotype was counted a few times. The chain combines TRBV20-1 with TRBJ2-7; tentative D call: TRBD1 (6 bases). V was clipped by 6 bases and J by 2 bases, with 20 bases between them. Per the germline V gene, CDR1 is DFQATT and CDR2 is SNEGSKA (reference sequence). The length of the CDR3 is 15 residues. The chain's CDR3 is CSAKVRAGAPYEQYF. DNA of the CDR3: TGCAGTGCCAAGGTCCGTGCAGGGGCCCCCTACGAGCAGTACTTC.